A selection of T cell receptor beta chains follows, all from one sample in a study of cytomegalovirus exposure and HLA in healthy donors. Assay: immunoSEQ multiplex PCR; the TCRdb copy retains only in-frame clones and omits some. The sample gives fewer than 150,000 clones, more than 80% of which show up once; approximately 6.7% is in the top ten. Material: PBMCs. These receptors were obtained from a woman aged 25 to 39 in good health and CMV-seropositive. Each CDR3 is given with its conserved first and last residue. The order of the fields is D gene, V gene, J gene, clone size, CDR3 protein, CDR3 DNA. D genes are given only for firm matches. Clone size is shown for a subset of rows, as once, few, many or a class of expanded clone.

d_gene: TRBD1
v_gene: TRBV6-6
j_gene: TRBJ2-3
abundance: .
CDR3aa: CASRQGALTDTQYF
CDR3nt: TGTGCCAGCAGACAGGGGGCCCTCACAGATACGCAGTATTTT

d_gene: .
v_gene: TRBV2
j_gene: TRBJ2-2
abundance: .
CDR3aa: CASQGTGELFF
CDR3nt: TGTGCCAGCCAGGGGACCGGGGAGCTGTTTTTT

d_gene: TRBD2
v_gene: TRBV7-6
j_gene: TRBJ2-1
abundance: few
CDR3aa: CASSPSGRTYNEQFF
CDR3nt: TGTGCCAGCAGCCCTAGCGGGAGGACTTACAATGAGCAGTTCTTC

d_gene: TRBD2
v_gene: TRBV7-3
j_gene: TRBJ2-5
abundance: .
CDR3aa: CASSSGGGDQETQYF
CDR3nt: TGTGCCAGCTCTTCGGGAGGGGGTGACCAAGAGACCCAGTACTTC

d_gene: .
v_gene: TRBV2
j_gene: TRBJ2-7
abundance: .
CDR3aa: CASRTEGAYEQYF
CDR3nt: TGTGCCAGCAGGACGGAGGGAGCCTACGAGCAGTACTTC

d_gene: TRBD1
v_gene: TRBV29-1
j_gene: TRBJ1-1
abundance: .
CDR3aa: CSGGDRGTEAFF
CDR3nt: TGCAGCGGAGGGGACAGGGGTACTGAAGCTTTCTTT

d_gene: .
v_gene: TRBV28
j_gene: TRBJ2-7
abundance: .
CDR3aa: CAISDRYEQYF
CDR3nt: TGTGCCATTTCGGACAGATACGAGCAGTACTTC

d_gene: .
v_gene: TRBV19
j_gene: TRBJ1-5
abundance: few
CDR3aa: CASSRRADSNQPQHF
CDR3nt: TGTGCCAGTAGTAGGAGGGCAGATAGCAATCAGCCCCAGCATTTT

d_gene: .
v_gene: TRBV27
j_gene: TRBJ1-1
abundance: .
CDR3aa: CASSLMPGALAFF
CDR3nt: TGTGCCAGCAGTTTGATGCCAGGCGCCCTAGCTTTCTTT

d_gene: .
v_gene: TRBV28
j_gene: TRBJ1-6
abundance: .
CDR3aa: CASSFLFPGPNSPLHF
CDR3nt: TGTGCCAGCAGTTTCCTCTTCCCAGGGCCCAATTCACCCCTCCACTTT